These T cell receptor beta chains were read from a single sample in a study of identical twins. TCRdb fed the 5' RACE reads into MiXCR, producing one record per CDR3 protein. The sample has 690,000 or so distinct CDR3 sequences; approximately 9% are singletons. The data were also submitted as part of a second study, on yellow fever vaccine responses in identical twins.

The sample taken for sequencing was PBMCs. The receptors originated from a young woman in good health. CDR3s include the opening cysteine and the closing phenylalanine or tryptophan. Each record gives: clone size, V gene, CDR3 length, D gene, J gene, CDR3 DNA, CDR3 protein. D genes are given only for firm matches. Only some rows state a clone size, as once, few, many or a class for expanded clones.

size: -; V: TRBV7-6; length: 16; D: TRBD2; J: TRBJ2-1; DNA: TGTGCCAGCAGCTTAGAAGGCGGGAGCGCATACAATGAGCAGTTCTTC; CDR3: CASSLEGGSAYNEQFF
size: -; V: TRBV28; length: 15; D: -; J: TRBJ2-7; DNA: TGTGCCAGCAGATCGGGACCGGGATTCACCTACGAGCAGTACTTC; CDR3: CASRSGPGFTYEQYF
size: many; V: TRBV5-6; length: 15; D: TRBD1; J: TRBJ2-3; DNA: TGTGCCAGCAGCTTTGGTTCCCAGGGGGCGCTTACGCAGTATTTT; CDR3: CASSFGSQGALTQYF
size: -; V: TRBV5-1; length: 14; D: -; J: TRBJ1-2; DNA: TGCGCCAGCAGCTTGGCGATGGGGAGCTATGGCTACACCTTC; CDR3: CASSLAMGSYGYTF
size: few; V: TRBV5-1; length: 14; D: -; J: TRBJ2-5; DNA: TGCGCCAGCAGTTGGGCACGGGCCCAAGAGACCCAGTACTTC; CDR3: CASSWARAQETQYF
size: -; V: TRBV9; length: 14; D: -; J: TRBJ2-5; DNA: TGTGCCAGCAGCGTAGGAGATAGCAAAGAGACCCAGTACTTC; CDR3: CASSVGDSKETQYF
size: few; V: TRBV7-4; length: 15; D: -; J: TRBJ2-1; DNA: TGTGCCAGCAGCCAAACAGGGTTCACCTACAATGAGCAGTTCTTC; CDR3: CASSQTGFTYNEQFF
size: -; V: TRBV10-3; length: 15; D: TRBD1; J: TRBJ2-7; DNA: TGTGCCACCAGTGATCGGGACAGGCCCTCCTACGAGCAGTACTTC; CDR3: CATSDRDRPSYEQYF
size: -; V: TRBV5-1; length: 18; D: TRBD2; J: TRBJ2-7; DNA: TGCGCCAGCAGCCGCCCTTCCGGGACTAGCGGGTCCCTTAAGGAGCAGTACTTC; CDR3: CASSRPSGTSGSLKEQYF
size: few; V: TRBV29-1; length: 15; D: -; J: TRBJ2-1; DNA: TGCAGCGTTTATCCCCTTCTAAGCTCCTACAATGAGCAGTTCTTC; CDR3: CSVYPLLSSYNEQFF
size: -; V: TRBV7-9; length: 17; D: TRBD1; J: TRBJ2-3; DNA: TGTGCCAGCAGCCCCAGCCTGGACAGGGTCGGCACAGATACGCAGTATTTT; CDR3: CASSPSLDRVGTDTQYF
size: -; V: TRBV10-2; length: 12; D: -; J: TRBJ2-7; DNA: TGCGCCAGCAGTGAGTGGGGGAACGAGCAGTACTTC; CDR3: CASSEWGNEQYF
size: few; V: TRBV12-3/TRBV12-4; length: 14; D: -; J: TRBJ2-1; DNA: TGTGCCAGCAGTCTTTCTGAGAGTGACAATGAGCAGTTCTTC; CDR3: CASSLSESDNEQFF
size: few; V: TRBV2; length: 15; D: -; J: TRBJ1-2; DNA: TGTGCCAGCAGTGATTCTAGTACAGGAAACTATGGCTACACCTTC; CDR3: CASSDSSTGNYGYTF
size: -; V: TRBV6-6; length: 12; D: -; J: TRBJ2-7; DNA: TGTGCCAGCAGGGACGTGAGGTACGAGCAGTACTTC; CDR3: CASRDVRYEQYF
size: few; V: TRBV2; length: 13; D: -; J: TRBJ1-2; DNA: TGTGCCGGTCGACAACTCCCGGGGTATGGCTACACCTTC; CDR3: CAGRQLPGYGYTF
size: many; V: TRBV11-2; length: 14; D: TRBD2; J: TRBJ2-2; DNA: TGTGCCAGCAGCTGGGGACTAGCGATCGGGGAGCTGTTTTTT; CDR3: CASSWGLAIGELFF
size: many; V: TRBV27; length: 13; D: -; J: TRBJ2-1; DNA: TGTGCCAGCAGTATGGGAAGCGGCAATGAGCAGTTCTTC; CDR3: CASSMGSGNEQFF
size: -; V: TRBV11-2; length: 17; D: -; J: TRBJ1-2; DNA: TGTGCCAGCAGCTTAAATGTTTGGGCCGATCCCCGCTACGGCTACACCTTC; CDR3: CASSLNVWADPRYGYTF
size: few; V: TRBV4-1; length: 15; D: TRBD2; J: TRBJ2-7; DNA: TGCGCCAGCAGCCCCGGAGGAGCGGGAACGGGTGAGCAGTACTTC; CDR3: CASSPGGAGTGEQYF